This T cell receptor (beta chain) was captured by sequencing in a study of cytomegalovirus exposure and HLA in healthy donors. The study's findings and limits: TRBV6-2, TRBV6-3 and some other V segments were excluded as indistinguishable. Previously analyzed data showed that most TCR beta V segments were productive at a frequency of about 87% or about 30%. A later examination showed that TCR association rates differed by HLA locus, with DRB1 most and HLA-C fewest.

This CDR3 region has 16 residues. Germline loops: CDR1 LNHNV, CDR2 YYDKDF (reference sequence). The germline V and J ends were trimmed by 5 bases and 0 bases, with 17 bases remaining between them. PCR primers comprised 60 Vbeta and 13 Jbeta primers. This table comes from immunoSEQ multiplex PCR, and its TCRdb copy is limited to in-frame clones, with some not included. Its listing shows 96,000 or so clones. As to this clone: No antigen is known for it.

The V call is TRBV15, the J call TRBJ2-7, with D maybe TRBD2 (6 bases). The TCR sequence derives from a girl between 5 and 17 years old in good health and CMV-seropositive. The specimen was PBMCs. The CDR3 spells CATSRVPGLNSYEQYF. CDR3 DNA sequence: TGTGCCACCAGCCGAGTCCCGGGACTTAACTCCTACGAGCAGTACTTC. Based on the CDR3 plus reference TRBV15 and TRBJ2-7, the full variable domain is DAMVIQNPRYQVTQFGKPVTLSCSQTLNHNVMYWYQQKSSQAPKLLFHYYDKDFNNEADTPDNFQSRRPNTSFCFLDIRSPGLGDTAMYLCATSRVPGLNSYEQYFGPGTRLTVT.